The 4 T cell receptor beta chains below were found in one sample sequenced in a study of identical twins. TCRdb used MiXCR to reprocess the 5' RACE reads, holding one entry per CDR3 protein. Found here are about 890,000 distinct CDR3 sequences, roughly an eighth of them singletons; the top ten hold around 1.6%. This sample was also put to use in a study of yellow fever vaccine responses in identical twins.

Sequencing was carried out using PBMCs. The receptor set was obtained from a woman aged 18-29 years in good health.

The rearrangement joins TRBV11-1 to TRBJ2-1; 12 nucleotides match TRBD1. The CDR3 is made up of 16 amino acids. The germline CDR1 and CDR2 sequences are SGHAT and FQDESV (reference sequence). Trimming took 3 bases from V and 7 from J; bases not matched to a gene: 7. Written as DNA, the CDR3 is TGTGCCAGCAGCTTTACCGGGACAGGGGGCCTGAATGAGCAGTTCTTC. This translates into CASSFTGTGGLNEQFF. The full variable domain, its missing parts supplied by reference TRBV11-1 and TRBJ2-1, is EAEVAQSPRYKITEKSQAVAFWCDPISGHATLYWYRQILGQGPELLVQFQDESVVDDSQLPKDRFSAERLKGVDSTLKIQPAELGDSAMYLCASSFTGTGGLNEQFFGPGTRLTVL.

The gene calls are TRBV5-1 and TRBJ2-1, with 13 bases matching TRBD2. The V gene end was trimmed by 4 bases and the J gene end by 3 bases; junction bases not matched to a gene: 19. Germline V CDR1 and CDR2: SGHRS, YFSETQ. The CDR3 totals 21 residues. The CDR3 DNA sequence: TGCGCCAGCAGCCGTGGACTAGCGGGGGCCTCCCAAGGCGCCTACTACAATGAGCAGTTCTTC. Encoded protein: CASSRGLAGASQGAYYNEQFF.

The chain carries TRBV11-1 and TRBJ2-3; TRBD2 matches at 8 bases. Germline CDR1 SGHAT, CDR2 FQDESV (reference sequence). This CDR3 has 20 amino acids. V lost 3 bases, J lost 0 bases, and 17 bases stayed unmatched. CDR3 sequence (DNA): TGTGCCAGCAGCTTCCCCGCCTTCCCGACCAAGCGGGAGAGCACAGATACGCAGTATTTT. Translated: CASSFPAFPTKRESTDTQYF.

J is TRBJ2-1 and V is TRBV7-3; 9 nucleotides agree with TRBD2. Trimming cost V 4 bases and J 4 bases; bases outside gene matches: 5. The germline V gene has CDR1 SGHTA and CDR2 FQGTGA. The CDR3 totals 15 residues. The CDR3 sequence: CASSSSAGGYNEQFF. In nucleotides, the CDR3 is TGTGCCAGCAGCTCAAGCGCGGGAGGGTACAATGAGCAGTTCTTC.